The subject of this entry is one T cell receptor (beta chain). This sample was included in a study of shared clonotypes between healthy human individuals. Trimming pared 7 bases from V and 3 bases from J, leaving 14 bases between. The CDR3 consists of 13 residues. Germline CDR1 reads SGHDT; CDR2 reads YYEEEE. The data were produced by immunoSEQ multiplex PCR, yet TCRdb's version contains in-frame clones alone and is incomplete. Here the sample spans some 1,400,000 clones, approximately 97% being singletons. The chain couples TRBV5-6 to TRBJ2-7; the D gene is possibly TRBD1 (6 bases). The sequenced sample consisted of naive CD4+ T cells sorted from blood. Sample subset: CD45RA+ positively selected. This TCR derives from a man aged 25-40 years in good health. The CDR3 coding sequence is TGTGCCAGCGGAAGAGGACAGTACTACGAGCAGTACTTC. Encoded protein: CASGRGQYYEQYF.